This TCR beta chain is from a study of OX40 agonist ivuxolimab in advanced cancers. On the study more broadly: Enrolled patients in dose escalation had cancers that were hepatocellular carcinoma, melanoma, renal cell or head and neck cancer. Earlier treatment with anti-PD-1, anti-PD-L1 or anti-CTLA-4 was permitted, and about 40% had received some.

The CDR3 is made up of 15 amino acids. V lost 3 bases and J lost 8, with 17 bases in between. Germline V lookup: CDR1 SGHRS, CDR2 YFSETQ. General study findings and limits: At doses 0.1 to 3.0 mg/kg, CD4+ and CD8+ clones expanded. In general, CD8+ T cells held more expanded clones than CD4+ did, on average.

Repertoires were generated with immunoSEQ multiplex PCR, while TCRdb's copy carries only in-frame clones and drops some. The sample lists 85,000 to 100,000 clones; around 87% were seen once. About this clone itself: Its matching antigen is unknown.

This specimen was CD4+ or CD8+ T cells sorted from blood, taken in a trial of the OX40 agonist ivuxolimab. The TCR sequence derives from an adult with an advanced solid tumor such as melanoma, head and neck, liver or kidney cancer. The chain links TRBV5-1 to TRBJ1-4; TRBD1 is a possible D gene (5 bases). The CDR3 nucleotides read TGCGCCAGCAGCTCTTTAGGAGGGGCTGAGGAAAAACTGTTTTTT. Encoded protein: CASSSLGGAEEKLFF.